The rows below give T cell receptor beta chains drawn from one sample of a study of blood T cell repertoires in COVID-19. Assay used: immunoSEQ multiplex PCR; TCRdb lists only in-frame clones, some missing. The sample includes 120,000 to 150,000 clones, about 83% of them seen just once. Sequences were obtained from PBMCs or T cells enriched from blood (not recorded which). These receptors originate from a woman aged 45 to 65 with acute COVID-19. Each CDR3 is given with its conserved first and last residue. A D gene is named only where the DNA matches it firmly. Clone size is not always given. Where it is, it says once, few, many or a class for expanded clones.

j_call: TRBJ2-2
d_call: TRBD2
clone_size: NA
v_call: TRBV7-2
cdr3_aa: CATSLLAGPNTGELFF
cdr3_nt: TGTGCCACCTCGCTACTAGCGGGCCCAAACACCGGGGAGCTGTTTTTT

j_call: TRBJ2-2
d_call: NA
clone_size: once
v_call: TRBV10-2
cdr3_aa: CASRNTDMSGELFF
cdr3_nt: TGCGCCAGCAGGAATACCGACATGTCCGGGGAGCTGTTTTTT

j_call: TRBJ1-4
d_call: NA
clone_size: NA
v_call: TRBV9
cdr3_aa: CASSVGEETNEKLFF
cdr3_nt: TGTGCCAGCAGCGTAGGGGAGGAAACAAATGAAAAACTGTTTTTT

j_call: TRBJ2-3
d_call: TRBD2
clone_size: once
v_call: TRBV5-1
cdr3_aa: CASSLVAGGNTDTQYF
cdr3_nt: TGCGCCAGCAGCTTGGTGGCGGGAGGGAATACAGATACGCAGTATTTT

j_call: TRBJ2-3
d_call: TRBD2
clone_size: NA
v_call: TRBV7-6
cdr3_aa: CASSPLAGGRSDTQYF
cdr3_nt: TGTGCCAGCAGCCCACTAGCGGGAGGTCGGTCAGATACGCAGTATTTT

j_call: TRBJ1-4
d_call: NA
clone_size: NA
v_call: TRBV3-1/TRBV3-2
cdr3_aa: CASSPRTGFEKLFF
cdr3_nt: TGTGCCAGCAGCCCTCGCACCGGGTTTGAAAAACTGTTTTTT

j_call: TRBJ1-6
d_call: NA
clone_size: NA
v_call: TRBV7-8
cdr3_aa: CASSHPSETNSPLHF
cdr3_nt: TGTGCCAGCAGCCACCCCTCGGAGACCAATTCACCCCTCCACTTT

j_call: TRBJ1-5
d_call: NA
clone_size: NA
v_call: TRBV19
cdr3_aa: CASKGNGGYSNQPQHF
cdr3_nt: TGTGCCAGTAAGGGGAACGGGGGGTATAGCAATCAGCCCCAGCATTTT

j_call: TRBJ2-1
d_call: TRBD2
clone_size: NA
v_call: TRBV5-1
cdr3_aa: CASSLAAGGTYNEQFF
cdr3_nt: TGCGCCAGCAGCTTGGCCGCGGGGGGCACGTACAATGAGCAGTTCTTC

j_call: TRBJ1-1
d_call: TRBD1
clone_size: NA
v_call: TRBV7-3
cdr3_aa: CASSLEGARPHTEAFF
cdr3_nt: TGTGCCAGCAGCTTGGAGGGGGCCAGACCCCACACTGAAGCTTTCTTT

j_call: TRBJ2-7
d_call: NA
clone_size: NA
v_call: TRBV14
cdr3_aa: CASSHAYEQYF
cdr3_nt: TGTGCCAGCAGCCACGCCTACGAGCAGTACTTC

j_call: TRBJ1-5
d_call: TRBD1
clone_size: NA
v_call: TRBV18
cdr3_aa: CASSPGTGRNQPQHF
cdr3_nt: TGTGCCAGCTCACCAGGGACAGGGCGCAATCAGCCCCAGCATTTT

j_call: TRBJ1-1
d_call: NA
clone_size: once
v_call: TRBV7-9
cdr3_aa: CASSRLSDTEAFF
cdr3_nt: TGTGCCAGCAGTCGACTATCGGACACTGAAGCTTTCTTT

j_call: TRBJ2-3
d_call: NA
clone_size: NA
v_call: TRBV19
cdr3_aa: CASSRGFSTDTQYF
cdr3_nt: TGTGCCAGTAGTCGCGGGTTTAGCACAGATACGCAGTATTTT

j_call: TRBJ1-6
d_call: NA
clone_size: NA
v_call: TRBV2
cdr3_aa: CASSEALGGGLDNSPLHF
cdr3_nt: TGTGCCAGCAGTGAAGCGCTTGGGGGAGGGCTCGATAATTCACCCCTCCACTTT

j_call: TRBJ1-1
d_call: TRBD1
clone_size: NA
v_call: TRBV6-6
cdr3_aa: CASSYQGGTEAFF
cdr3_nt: TGTGCCAGCAGTTACCAGGGGGGAACTGAAGCTTTCTTT

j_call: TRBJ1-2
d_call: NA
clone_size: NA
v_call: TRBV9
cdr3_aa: CASSSGSRPIPQIGYTF
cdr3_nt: TGTGCCAGCAGCTCAGGGTCCCGCCCGATCCCTCAAATCGGCTACACCTTC

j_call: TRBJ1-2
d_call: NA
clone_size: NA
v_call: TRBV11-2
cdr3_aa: CASAPGEGANYGYTF
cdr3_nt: TGTGCCAGCGCCCCTGGGGAGGGAGCTAACTATGGCTACACCTTC

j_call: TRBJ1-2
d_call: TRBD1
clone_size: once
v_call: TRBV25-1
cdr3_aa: CASSGGQVSYTF
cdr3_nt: TGTGCCAGCAGTGGAGGACAGGTCAGCTACACCTTC

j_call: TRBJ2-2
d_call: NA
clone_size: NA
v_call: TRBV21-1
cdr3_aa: CASTTEGELFF
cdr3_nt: TGTGCCAGCACGACAGAGGGGGAGCTGTTTTTT

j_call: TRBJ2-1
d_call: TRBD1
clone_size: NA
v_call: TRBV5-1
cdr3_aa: CASSLVAGGGNEQFF
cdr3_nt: TGCGCCAGCAGCTTGGTTGCAGGGGGTGGAAATGAGCAGTTCTTC

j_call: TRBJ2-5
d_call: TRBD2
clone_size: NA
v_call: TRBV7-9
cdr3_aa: CASSWGLAGGETQYF
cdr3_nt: TGTGCCAGCAGCTGGGGACTAGCGGGAGGAGAGACCCAGTACTTC

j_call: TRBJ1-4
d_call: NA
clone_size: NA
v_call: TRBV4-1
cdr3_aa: CASSQDFRGLEKLFF
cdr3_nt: TGCGCCAGCAGCCAAGACTTCCGGGGTCTGGAAAAACTGTTTTTT

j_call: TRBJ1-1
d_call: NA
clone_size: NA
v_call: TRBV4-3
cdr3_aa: CASSQDMVVGDTEAFF
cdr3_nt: TGCGCCAGCAGCCAAGATATGGTGGTCGGGGACACTGAAGCTTTCTTT

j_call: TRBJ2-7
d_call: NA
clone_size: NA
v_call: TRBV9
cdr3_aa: CASSGGRDGSYEQYF
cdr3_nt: TGTGCCAGCAGCGGGGGCCGGGACGGGAGCTACGAGCAGTACTTC

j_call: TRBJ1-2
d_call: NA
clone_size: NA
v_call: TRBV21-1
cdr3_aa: CASSKPGRTYGYTF
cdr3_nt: TGTGCCAGCAGCAAACCGGGTAGAACGTATGGCTACACCTTC

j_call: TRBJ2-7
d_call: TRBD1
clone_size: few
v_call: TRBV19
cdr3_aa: CASMVTGAYEQYF
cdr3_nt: TGTGCCAGTATGGTAACAGGGGCCTACGAGCAGTACTTC

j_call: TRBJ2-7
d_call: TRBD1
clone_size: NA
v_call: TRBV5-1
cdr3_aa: CASSPDRGLDEQYF
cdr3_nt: TGCGCCAGCAGCCCGGACAGGGGTCTCGACGAGCAGTACTTC

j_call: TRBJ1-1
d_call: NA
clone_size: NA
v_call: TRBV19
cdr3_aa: CASSPFRTEAFF
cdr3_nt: TGTGCCAGTAGTCCGTTCCGGACTGAAGCTTTCTTT

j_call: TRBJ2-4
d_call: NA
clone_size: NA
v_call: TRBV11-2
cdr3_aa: CASSPRTDLAKNIQYF
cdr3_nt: TGTGCCAGCAGCCCTAGGACAGATCTAGCCAAAAACATTCAGTACTTC

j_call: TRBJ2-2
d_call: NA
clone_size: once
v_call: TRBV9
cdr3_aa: CASSALGEENTGELFF
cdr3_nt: TGTGCCAGCAGCGCTCTGGGGGAGGAGAACACCGGGGAGCTGTTTTTT

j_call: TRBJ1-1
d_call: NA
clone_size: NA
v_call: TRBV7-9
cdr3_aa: CASSLPAGALTEAFF
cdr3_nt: TGTGCCAGCAGCTTACCCGCAGGGGCTTTGACTGAAGCTTTCTTT

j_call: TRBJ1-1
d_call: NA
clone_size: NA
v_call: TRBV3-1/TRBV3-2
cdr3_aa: CASSQGPGRNTEAFF
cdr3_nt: TGTGCCAGCAGCCAAGGACCGGGGAGGAACACTGAAGCTTTCTTT

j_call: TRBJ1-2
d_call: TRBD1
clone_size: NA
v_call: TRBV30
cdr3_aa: CAWSGTGYGYTF
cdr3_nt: TGTGCCTGGTCCGGGACAGGGTATGGCTACACCTTC

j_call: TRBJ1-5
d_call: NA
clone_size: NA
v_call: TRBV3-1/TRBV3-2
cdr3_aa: CASSQDLTANQPQHF
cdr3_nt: TGTGCCAGCAGCCAAGATCTGACAGCCAATCAGCCCCAGCATTTT

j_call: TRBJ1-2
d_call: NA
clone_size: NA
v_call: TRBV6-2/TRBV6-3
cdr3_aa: CASRPVSTNYGYTF
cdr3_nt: TGTGCCAGCAGGCCTGTGAGCACGAACTATGGCTACACCTTC

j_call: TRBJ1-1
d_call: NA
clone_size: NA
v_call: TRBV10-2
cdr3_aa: CASSDFVNTEAFF
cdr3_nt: TGCGCCAGCTCAGATTTCGTTAACACTGAAGCTTTCTTT

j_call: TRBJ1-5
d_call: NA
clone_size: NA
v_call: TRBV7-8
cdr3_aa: CASSLTGNQPQHF
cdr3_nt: TGTGCCAGCAGCTTAACCGGGAATCAGCCCCAGCATTTT

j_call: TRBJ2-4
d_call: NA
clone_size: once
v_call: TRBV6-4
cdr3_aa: CASSSQGWMAKNIQYF
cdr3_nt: TGTGCCAGCAGTTCACAGGGCTGGATGGCCAAAAACATTCAGTACTTC

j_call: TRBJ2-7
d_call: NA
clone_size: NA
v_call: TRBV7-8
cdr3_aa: CASSGQPTTYEQYF
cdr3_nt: TGTGCCAGCAGCGGACAGCCGACGACCTACGAGCAGTACTTC

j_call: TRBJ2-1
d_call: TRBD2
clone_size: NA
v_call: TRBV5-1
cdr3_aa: CASSLFTSGDNEQFF
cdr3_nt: TGCGCCAGCAGCTTGTTTACTAGCGGGGACAATGAGCAGTTCTTC

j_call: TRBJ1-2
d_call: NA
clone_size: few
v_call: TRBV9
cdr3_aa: CASSPQEGNGYTF
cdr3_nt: TGTGCCAGCAGCCCCCAAGAGGGCAATGGCTACACCTTC

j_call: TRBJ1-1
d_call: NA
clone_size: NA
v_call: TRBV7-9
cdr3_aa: CASSLSSNTEAFF
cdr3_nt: TGTGCCAGCAGCTTATCCTCGAACACTGAAGCTTTCTTT

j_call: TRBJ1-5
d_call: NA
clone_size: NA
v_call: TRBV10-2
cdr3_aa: CASSPGTTFRQPQHF
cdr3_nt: TGCGCCAGCAGTCCCGGGACAACTTTTCGACAGCCCCAGCATTTT

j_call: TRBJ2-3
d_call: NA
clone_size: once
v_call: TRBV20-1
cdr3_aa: CSATELVGTDTQYF
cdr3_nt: TGCAGTGCTACTGAATTGGTAGGCACAGATACGCAGTATTTT

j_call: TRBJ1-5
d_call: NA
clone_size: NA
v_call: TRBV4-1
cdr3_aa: CASSQAQGGVQPQHF
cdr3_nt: TGCGCCAGCAGCCAAGCTCAGGGAGGGGTTCAGCCCCAGCATTTT

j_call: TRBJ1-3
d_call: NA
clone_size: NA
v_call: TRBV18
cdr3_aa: CASSPRRGGEPGNTIYF
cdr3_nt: TGTGCCAGCTCACCACGCCGCGGAGGGGAACCTGGAAACACCATATATTTT

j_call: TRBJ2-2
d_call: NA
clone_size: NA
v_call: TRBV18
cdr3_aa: CASSPRAVNTGELFF
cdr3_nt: TGTGCCAGCTCACCACGGGCCGTGAACACCGGGGAGCTGTTTTTT

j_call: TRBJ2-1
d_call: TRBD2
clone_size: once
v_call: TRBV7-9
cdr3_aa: CASTRNLAGLYNEQFF
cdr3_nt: TGTGCCAGCACCAGAAACCTAGCGGGACTATACAATGAGCAGTTCTTC

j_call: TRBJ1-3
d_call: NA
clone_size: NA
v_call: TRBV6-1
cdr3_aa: CASSDSTRAGGGSGNTIYF
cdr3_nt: TGTGCCAGCAGTGATTCCACGAGAGCCGGGGGAGGATCTGGAAACACCATATATTTT

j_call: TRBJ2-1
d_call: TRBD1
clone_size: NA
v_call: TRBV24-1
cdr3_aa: CATQRTGASNEQFF
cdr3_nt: TGTGCCACGCAGAGGACAGGGGCTTCCAATGAGCAGTTCTTC

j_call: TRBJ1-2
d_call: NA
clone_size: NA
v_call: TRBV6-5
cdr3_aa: CASSYMGRGGYTF
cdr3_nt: TGTGCCAGCAGTTACATGGGGCGCGGTGGCTACACCTTC

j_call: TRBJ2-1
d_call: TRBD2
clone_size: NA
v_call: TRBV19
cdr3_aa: CASSRGLADHNEQFF
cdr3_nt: TGTGCCAGTAGTAGGGGACTAGCGGACCACAATGAGCAGTTCTTC

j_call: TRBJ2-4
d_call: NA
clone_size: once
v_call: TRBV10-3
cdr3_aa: CAISSRDTGNIQYF
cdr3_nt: TGTGCCATCAGCTCCCGGGACACTGGAAACATTCAGTACTTC

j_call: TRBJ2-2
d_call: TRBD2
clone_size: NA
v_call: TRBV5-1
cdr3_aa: CASSTGTSGRAGSAGELFF
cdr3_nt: TGCGCCAGCAGCACCGGGACTAGCGGGAGGGCCGGTTCGGCCGGGGAGCTGTTTTTT

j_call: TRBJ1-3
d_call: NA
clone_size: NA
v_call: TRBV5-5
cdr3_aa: CASSLGQEQGNTIYF
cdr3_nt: TGTGCCAGCAGCTTGGGTCAGGAACAAGGAAACACCATATATTTT

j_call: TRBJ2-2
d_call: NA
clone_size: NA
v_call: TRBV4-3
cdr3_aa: CASSQETKELFF
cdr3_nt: TGCGCCAGCAGCCAAGAGACAAAGGAGCTGTTTTTT